This T cell receptor beta chain was captured by sequencing in a study of neurological immune-mediated disorders. This clonotype was seen many times. The time point was: longitudinal time-point 3. PBMCs numbering 2 million and stored at -80 C yielded the unsorted libraries. Each CDR3 protein is one row after TCRdb ran MiXCR on the 5' RACE reads. The sample holds about 99,000 distinct CDR3 sequences; 9.5% to 14% are singletons and the top ten take around 3.3%. Sequenced: PBMCs. The clonotype originates from a female donor with HTLV-1-associated myelopathy (HAM/TSP).

The CDR3 sequence is CAITTSGGEYNEQFF. CDR3 DNA sequence: TGTGCCATCACCACTAGCGGGGGGGAGTACAATGAGCAGTTCTTC. The rearrangement links TRBV10-3 to TRBJ2-1; 13 bases line up with TRBD2. Per germline, CDR1 ENHRY and CDR2 SYGVKD. The CDR3 covers 15 residues. After removal of 7 bases from V and 4 bases from J, the junction contained 4 bases not matched to a gene.